What follows are 17 T cell receptor beta chains derived from one specimen sequenced in a study of neurological immune-mediated disorders (dated by TCRdb to about 2019). Receptor libraries were prepared by 5' RACE. This sample was sequenced with an Illumina HiSeq 2500. In-frame beta chains were kept once TCRdb had trimmed the public reads at Q25 with fastp and called clones with MiXCR. Every distinct CDR3 protein forms one entry, paired with its most common genes and DNA. A total of some 48,000 distinct CDR3 sequences appear in this sample, about a tenth of them only once. 20% to 25% of the sample belongs to the ten largest clones. Sequenced sample: PBMCs. Receptors were obtained from a woman aged 40 to 50 with HTLV-1-associated myelopathy (HAM/TSP).

This clonotype is categorized as medium-sized. V usage is TRBV10-3 and J usage is TRBJ2-7, with D tentatively TRBD2 (6 bases). Trimming cost V 10 bases and J 0 bases, with 16 bases left between them. This CDR3 spans 14 amino acids. Per the germline V gene, CDR1 is ENHRY and CDR2 is SYGVKD. CDR3 DNA sequence: TGTGCCACGCACTCGGGGGATACCTCCTACGAGCAGTACTTC. Translating it yields CATHSGDTSYEQYF.

This clonotype was seen repeatedly, ten times or more. The V call is TRBV4-1, the J call TRBJ2-3; D might be TRBD1 (5 bases). This CDR3 is built from 15 residues. Per germline, CDR1 MGHRA and CDR2 YSYEKL. Trimming stripped 3 bases from V and 5 bases from J, with 15 bases between. DNA of the CDR3: TGCGCCAGCAGCCAGGTAGGCCTGCAGGGAGATACGCAGTATTTT. Translation gives CASSQVGLQGDTQYF.

V and J are TRBV5-1 and TRBJ1-3, with a possible D match to TRBD1 (5 bases). CDR1 and CDR2 (germline): SGHRS, YFSETQ. The length of the CDR3 is 16 residues. Trimming left V 1 base short and J 1 base short, with 12 bases between. CDR3 nucleotides: TGCGCCAGCAGCTTGTCCGGAGGGGATTCTGGAAACACCATATATTTT. Translated, it gives CASSLSGGDSGNTIYF.

This clonotype has a count of ten or more. This chain links TRBV7-2 with TRBJ2-5; D gene unclear. Germline assignment: CDR1 SGHTA and CDR2 FQGNSA. The CDR3 has 17 residues. Deletions cut 5 bases from V and 2 bases from J, with 21 bases between. CDR3 residues: CASSRSIVIADQETQYF. The CDR3 DNA sequence: TGTGCCAGCAGCCGGAGCATCGTAATAGCAGATCAAGAGACCCAGTACTTC.

This clonotype was picked up many times. The J gene is TRBJ1-2, the V gene TRBV10-3, with unresolved D. There are 14 residues in the CDR3. CDR1 ENHRY and CDR2 SYGVKD come from the germline V gene. The V end lost 7 bases, the J end lost 3 bases, and 15 bases lay between the germline ends. The CDR3 coding sequence is TGTGCCATCACCCCCGGGGTAGGACACTATGGCTACACCTTC. It is translated as CAITPGVGHYGYTF.

This clonotype was observed many times. The rearrangement links TRBV15 to TRBJ2-3, with TRBD1 identical over 7 bases. CDR1 is LNHNV, CDR2 YYDKDF, per germline (reference sequence). The CDR3 is 14 residues long. J lost 4 bases, V lost 5 bases, and 6 bases had no gene match. The CDR3 nucleotides are TGTGCCACCAGCGGACGACAGGGTTCAGATACGCAGTATTTT. Residues: CATSGRQGSDTQYF.

This clonotype was detected many times. This chain joins TRBV6-5 and TRBJ2-3, with 9 nucleotides matching TRBD2. The CDR3 runs 15 residues. The V gene's germline CDR1 is MNHEY and CDR2 SVGAGI. V lost 11 bases to trimming and J lost 6 bases; unmatched junction nucleotides: 15. CDR3 bases: TGTGCCGCCGGGAAGGCGGGGGGGCCGTGGGATACGCAGTATTTT. Residues: CAAGKAGGPWDTQYF.

This clonotype was detected many times. The chain combines TRBV12-3 or TRBV12-4 with TRBJ1-1, with D maybe TRBD1 (6 bases). The CDR3 totals 15 residues. V was trimmed by 7 bases and J by 4 bases, leaving 19 bases between them. The CDR3 DNA reads as TGTGCCAGCAATCATCGGGAGGGGGAGGGCACTGAAGCTTTCTTT. This translates into CASNHREGEGTEAFF.

This clonotype was counted at least ten times. The V call is TRBV5-1, the J call TRBJ1-1; no firm D call. Trimming took 3 bases from V and 4 from J, leaving 13 bases between them. The CDR3 length is 14 residues. Germline V gives CDR1 SGHRS, CDR2 YFSETQ. The CDR3 protein is CASSSNRKGTEAFF. The CDR3 DNA reads TGCGCCAGCAGCTCGAATCGGAAGGGCACTGAAGCTTTCTTT.

This clonotype was seen repeatedly, ten times or more. J is TRBJ1-2 and V is TRBV7-6, with 8 bases identical to TRBD1. The length of the CDR3 is 15 residues. CDR1 is SGHVS and CDR2 is FNYEAQ in the germline V gene. V was pared by 0 bases and J by 0 bases, with 0 bases of the junction left unmatched. CDR3 amino acids: CASSLATGANYGYTF. Here the CDR3 DNA reads TGTGCCAGCAGCTTAGCGACAGGGGCTAACTATGGCTACACCTTC.

In the case of this clonotype: A junction boundary mismatches the germline segment, possibly from a read error. The CDR3 sequence: CAISGQGGDYDQYF. In DNA, the CDR3 is TGTGCTATCAGTGGCCAGGGGGGAGACTACGATCAGTACTTC. This chain links TRBV10-3 with TRBJ2-7; D possibly corresponds to TRBD1 (7 bases). The CDR3 length is 14 residues. Germline assignment: CDR1 ENHRY and CDR2 SYGVKD.

This clonotype occurred many times. This rearrangement joins TRBV5-1 to TRBJ2-2; D is unresolved. Germline V gives CDR1 SGHRS, CDR2 YFSETQ. Trimming removed 4 bases at V and 0 bases at J, with 13 bases between. This CDR3 comprises 16 residues. This CDR3 reads CASSLIPGPNTGELFF. DNA of the CDR3: TGCGCCAGCAGCCTTATCCCGGGCCCGAACACCGGGGAGCTGTTTTTT.

Ten or more counts support this clonotype. J is TRBJ2-1 and V is TRBV9; D may be TRBD1 (5 bases). V shed 0 bases and J shed 6 bases, with 13 bases lying between them. The V gene's germline CDR1 is SGDLS and CDR2 YYNGEE. The CDR3 covers 15 residues. The CDR3 loop reads CASSVGTITTNEQFF. DNA of the CDR3: TGTGCCAGCAGCGTAGGGACAATTACTACCAATGAGCAGTTCTTC.

This clonotype was picked up many times. The chain uses TRBV5-1 and TRBJ2-2; TRBD2 agrees at 11 bases. The CDR3 runs to 19 residues. V lost 5 bases and J lost 0; bases outside the gene matches: 12. Germline V gene data show CDR1 as SGHRS and CDR2 as YFSETQ. The CDR3 nucleotides are TGCGCCAGCAGGTCTCGGCGACTAGCGGGACTCGCGAACACCGGGGAGCTGTTTTTT. This gives the protein CASRSRRLAGLANTGELFF.

This clonotype was seen repeatedly, ten times or more. The genes are TRBV4-3 and TRBJ2-5, with D maybe TRBD1 (6 bases). Trimming stripped 0 bases from V and 3 bases from J, with 14 bases between. Germline V lookup: CDR1 LGHNA, CDR2 YSLEER. The length of the CDR3 is 16 residues. In nucleotides, the CDR3 is TGCGCCAGCAGCCAAGATGGGTGGGGGCGAAAAGAGACCCAGTACTTC. Translated, it gives CASSQDGWGRKETQYF.

In this sample, this clonotype turned up many times. The chain couples TRBV7-2 to TRBJ2-3; D not resolved. Per the germline V gene, CDR1 is SGHTA and CDR2 is FQGNSA. Deletions cut 1 base from V and 5 bases from J, with 7 bases between. The CDR3 length is 13 residues. DNA of the CDR3: TGTGCCAGCAGCTTAGATCTGATAGATACGCAGTATTTT. Amino acid sequence: CASSLDLIDTQYF.

This clonotype has ten or more counts. The rearrangement uses TRBV4-2 and TRBJ1-6, with D perhaps TRBD1 (5 bases). Deletions cut 0 bases from V and 10 bases from J, with 19 bases between. CDR3 length: 17 residues. CDR1 LGHNA and CDR2 YNFKEQ come from the germline V gene. The CDR3 region has the DNA TGTGCCAGCAGCCAAGACGAGCGCAGGGTCCTTGGATCACCCCTCCACTTT. Translation gives CASSQDERRVLGSPLHF.